This T cell receptor beta chain was recorded in a study of T cell changes during pregnancy in multiple sclerosis. This table comes from immunoSEQ multiplex PCR, and its TCRdb copy is limited to in-frame clones, with some not included. This sample has 90,000 to 120,000 clones; 91% occur once, and the top ten carry about 3%. CDR1 is SGHDT, CDR2 YYEEEE, per germline. The trim removed 4 bases at V and 6 bases at J, leaving 9 bases unmatched. The CDR3 is 14 amino acids. The sequence was obtained from a female donor with multiple sclerosis, enrolled in a pregnancy study. The chain has TRBV5-6 and TRBJ2-7; 8 bases are shared with TRBD1. The sample in question was peripheral blood, obtained after pregnancy. CDR3 DNA: TGTGCCAGCAGCCCGGGACAGGAGAGGGCCGAGCAGTACTTC. As protein: CASSPGQERAEQYF.